These T cell receptor beta chains were read from a single sample in a study of blood T cell repertoires in COVID-19. Some clones are missing from TCRdb's copy, which holds only in-frame ones; the method was immunoSEQ multiplex PCR. This sample carries under 200,000 clones, 75% to 85% of them seen once, and the ten largest clones take 8.1%. Material for sequencing was peripheral blood. Receptors originate from a woman aged 55-69 years with COVID-19, enrolled during active disease. The CDR3 runs from the conserved cysteine through the conserved F or W. D genes are given only for firm matches. Expanded clones are given a class, and other clones once, few, many or no size at all.

V gene	J gene	D gene	clone size	CDR3 length	CDR3 protein	CDR3 DNA
TRBV19	TRBJ2-6	-	-	15	CASTQGGERANVLTF	TGTGCCAGTACCCAGGGTGGGGAACGGGCCAACGTCCTGACTTTC
TRBV3-1/TRBV3-2	TRBJ2-2	TRBD2	few	16	CASSQDLAGAGGELFF	TGTGCCAGCAGCCAAGACCTAGCGGGGGCTGGCGGGGAGCTGTTTTTT
TRBV5-6	TRBJ1-1	TRBD1	few	15	CASSPGQGWFTEAFF	TGTGCCAGCAGCCCCGGACAGGGTTGGTTCACTGAAGCTTTCTTT
TRBV2	TRBJ2-2	TRBD1	-	16	CASSSDRGTNTGELFF	TGTGCCAGCAGTTCCGACAGGGGGACGAACACCGGGGAGCTGTTTTTT
TRBV2	TRBJ2-5	TRBD2	-	16	CASSEAVRGGQETQYF	TGTGCCAGCAGTGAAGCGGTCCGGGGGGGCCAAGAGACCCAGTACTTC
TRBV5-1	TRBJ2-2	-	-	14	CASSLATNTGELFF	TGCGCCAGCAGCTTGGCGACTAACACCGGGGAGCTGTTTTTT
TRBV18	TRBJ1-2	TRBD1	-	15	CASSPPTGGAEGYTF	TGTGCCAGCTCACCACCCACAGGGGGCGCTGAGGGCTACACCTTC
TRBV19	TRBJ2-5	-	-	14	CASRQTGYQETQYF	TGTGCCAGTAGGCAAACAGGGTATCAAGAGACCCAGTACTTC
TRBV5-4	TRBJ2-3	TRBD2	-	18	CASSLGLAGRMGTDTQYF	TGTGCCAGCAGCTTGGGACTAGCGGGGCGGATGGGCACAGATACGCAGTATTTT
TRBV7-2	TRBJ1-2	TRBD1	-	15	CASSSQLQGIGGYTF	TGTGCCAGCAGCTCCCAACTACAGGGGATCGGTGGCTACACCTTC
TRBV19	TRBJ1-1	-	few	11	CASLGATEAFF	TGTGCCAGCCTAGGGGCCACTGAAGCTTTCTTT
TRBV2	TRBJ1-2	TRBD1	-	14	CASSSEGGGYGYTF	TGTGCCAGCAGCTCCGAAGGGGGCGGGTATGGCTACACCTTC
TRBV7-9	TRBJ1-2	-	few	14	CASSLSGGPQGYTF	TGTGCCAGCAGCTTATCCGGGGGGCCTCAGGGCTACACCTTC
TRBV7-3	TRBJ2-1	TRBD2	few	16	CASSFIGTSPYNEQFF	TGTGCCAGCAGCTTCATTGGGACTAGCCCCTACAATGAGCAGTTCTTC
TRBV7-8	TRBJ2-7	-	-	13	CASSRQRTYEQYF	TGTGCCAGCAGCCGCCAGCGGACCTACGAGCAGTACTTC
TRBV5-1	TRBJ1-6	TRBD1	once	15	CASSPGTGENSPLHF	TGCGCCAGCAGTCCCGGGACAGGCGAGAATTCACCCCTCCACTTT
TRBV24-1	TRBJ2-7	TRBD1	-	13	CATSRGQSTEQYF	TGTGCCACCAGTAGGGGGCAGTCGACCGAGCAGTACTTC
TRBV27	TRBJ2-7	-	-	14	CASSLGGILGEQYF	TGTGCCAGCAGTTTAGGGGGCATCCTAGGGGAGCAGTACTTC
TRBV11-2	TRBJ2-1	TRBD2	once	16	CASSQRGGLSYNEQFF	TGTGCCAGCAGCCAGCGGGGGGGCCTCTCCTACAATGAGCAGTTCTTC
TRBV6-5	TRBJ2-1	TRBD2	-	16	CASSYGGLGWGNEQFF	TGTGCCAGCAGTTACGGAGGACTAGGGTGGGGCAATGAGCAGTTCTTC
TRBV7-2	TRBJ2-7	TRBD2	-	17	CASSLGLAGRPSYEQYF	TGTGCCAGCAGCTTAGGACTAGCGGGGCGACCCTCCTACGAGCAGTACTTC
TRBV5-5	TRBJ1-6	-	-	16	CASTSSLASYNSPLHF	TGTGCCAGCACATCCAGTTTGGCCTCCTATAATTCACCCCTCCACTTT
TRBV19	TRBJ2-3	-	-	16	CASSISGGHSTDTQYF	TGTGCCAGTAGTATATCCGGCGGCCATAGCACAGATACGCAGTATTTT
TRBV5-5	TRBJ1-6	TRBD1	-	14	CASTRDSGNSPLHF	TGTGCCAGCACGAGGGACAGTGGTAATTCACCCCTCCACTTT
TRBV19	TRBJ1-2	-	-	12	CASSMLLGGYTF	TGTGCCAGTAGTATGCTCCTAGGTGGCTACACCTTC
TRBV6-5	TRBJ1-2	TRBD1	-	14	CASSLRTGQVGYTF	TGTGCCAGCAGTTTACGGACAGGGCAAGTTGGCTACACCTTC
TRBV7-6	TRBJ2-2	TRBD2	-	16	CASSLGPSGGSGELFF	TGTGCCAGCAGCTTAGGTCCTAGCGGGGGATCTGGGGAGCTGTTTTTT
TRBV29-1	TRBJ1-5	-	-	12	CSTGGSNQPQHF	TGCAGCACGGGGGGCAGCAATCAGCCCCAGCATTTT
TRBV6-1	TRBJ2-5	TRBD1	-	16	CASSGWTGSNGQTQYF	TGTGCCAGCAGTGGGTGGACAGGGTCAAATGGACAGACCCAGTACTTC
TRBV24-1	TRBJ2-5	TRBD2	-	16	CATSDSGAGRGETQYF	TGTGCCACCAGTGACTCCGGGGCCGGGAGGGGGGAGACCCAGTACTTC
TRBV2	TRBJ1-2	TRBD1	-	13	CASSEDLGGQHTF	TGTGCCAGCAGTGAAGATCTAGGGGGCCAACACACCTTC
TRBV7-2	TRBJ1-2	-	few	13	CASSAQGPYGYTF	TGTGCCAGCAGCGCGCAGGGGCCCTATGGCTACACCTTC
TRBV11-3	TRBJ2-5	-	-	15	CASSLCHRGRETQYF	TGTGCCAGCAGCTTATGTCACCGCGGTCGAGAGACCCAGTACTTC
TRBV19	TRBJ2-2	TRBD1	few	15	CASSFGTGNTGELFF	TGTGCCAGTAGTTTCGGGACAGGGAACACCGGGGAGCTGTTTTTT
TRBV29-1	TRBJ2-7	-	-	11	CSVGTSYEQYF	TGCAGCGTGGGGACATCCTACGAGCAGTACTTC
TRBV5-4	TRBJ2-2	-	many	16	CASSLPTGLKAGELFF	TGTGCCAGCAGCTTACCGACAGGACTGAAGGCCGGGGAGCTGTTTTTT
TRBV3-1/TRBV3-2	TRBJ2-1	TRBD1	-	16	CASSQELGQGESEQFF	TGTGCCAGCAGCCAAGAATTGGGACAGGGGGAGTCTGAGCAGTTCTTC
TRBV5-1	TRBJ2-2	-	-	14	CASSLGHNTGELFF	TGCGCCAGCAGCTTGGGGCATAACACCGGGGAGCTGTTTTTT
TRBV19	TRBJ2-3	-	-	12	CASSYSPDTQYF	TGTGCCAGTAGTTACTCCCCAGATACGCAGTATTTT
TRBV10-3	TRBJ1-2	-	-	14	CAISEAGLEYGYTF	TGTGCCATCAGTGAGGCAGGTTTGGAATATGGCTACACCTTC
TRBV7-2	TRBJ1-1	-	-	12	CASSSPGYLAFF	TGTGCCAGCAGCTCGCCGGGGTACTTAGCTTTCTTT
TRBV4-2	TRBJ2-7	TRBD2	-	18	CASSQGAPTSGKVYEQYF	TGTGCCAGCAGCCAAGGAGCCCCCACTAGCGGGAAAGTCTACGAGCAGTACTTC
TRBV3-1/TRBV3-2	TRBJ1-3	-	-	13	CASSHRAGNTIYF	TGTGCCAGCAGCCACAGGGCTGGAAACACCATATATTTT
TRBV9	TRBJ2-1	-	-	16	CASSVSGGSSYNEQFF	TGTGCCAGCAGCGTAAGCGGAGGTAGCTCCTACAATGAGCAGTTCTTC
TRBV28	TRBJ2-1	TRBD2	-	16	CASSLGTSGRLSEQFF	TGTGCCAGCAGTCTCGGGACTAGCGGGAGACTCTCTGAGCAGTTCTTC
TRBV4-2	TRBJ1-1	-	-	14	CASSQEREFSGLNF	TGTGCCAGCAGCCAAGAAAGGGAGTTTAGCGGACTGAATTTT
TRBV27	TRBJ2-5	-	-	15	CASNQYRDEGETQYF	TGTGCCAGCAACCAATACAGGGATGAGGGAGAGACCCAGTACTTC
TRBV2	TRBJ1-5	-	few	13	CASTEGLGQPQHF	TGTGCCAGCACCGAGGGTCTGGGTCAGCCCCAGCATTTT
TRBV6-1	TRBJ2-2	TRBD1	-	17	CASSEGRDRAPTGELFF	TGTGCCAGCAGTGAGGGCCGCGACAGGGCACCCACCGGGGAGCTGTTTTTT
TRBV6-2/TRBV6-3	TRBJ1-5	-	few	15	CASSYGTSPNQPQHF	TGTGCCAGCAGTTACGGGACAAGCCCCAATCAGCCCCAGCATTTT
TRBV20-1	TRBJ1-2	-	-	16	CSASLARAGTNYGYTF	TGCAGTGCTAGTTTAGCCAGGGCAGGGACTAACTATGGCTACACCTTC
TRBV5-5	TRBJ1-4	-	-	12	CASSLNGEKLFF	TGTGCCAGCAGCTTGAACGGTGAAAAACTGTTTTTT
TRBV5-1	TRBJ2-1	TRBD2	-	14	CASSSGGTYNEQFF	TGCGCCAGCAGCAGCGGGGGAACCTACAATGAGCAGTTCTTC
TRBV6-5	TRBJ1-5	-	-	14	CASTPNGGNQPQHF	TGTGCCAGCACCCCTAATGGGGGGAATCAGCCCCAGCATTTT
TRBV4-3	TRBJ2-3	TRBD2	-	17	CASSQDQSGGSRDTQYF	TGCGCCAGCAGCCAAGATCAGTCGGGAGGGTCGCGAGATACGCAGTATTTT